Each of the 28 T cell receptor beta chains below was sequenced from the same sample in a study of T cell responses to AZD1222 COVID-19 vaccine. The protocol was immunoSEQ multiplex PCR, while the TCRdb copy is restricted to in-frame clones and leaves out a portion. The sample yields about 170,000 clones, just over 90% seen once. The sample consisted of peripheral blood, taken on day 0 of AZD1222 vaccination. These receptors came from an adult in good health.

The CDR3 spells CSGTSGTSFGELFF. The CDR3 DNA reads TGCAGCGGGACTAGCGGGACATCATTCGGGGAGCTGTTTTTT. This chain links TRBV29-1 with TRBJ2-2; 12 nucleotides line up with TRBD2. The CDR3 length is 14 residues. V was clipped by 7 bases and J by 7 bases; unmatched bases: 7. Germline V CDR1 and CDR2: SQVTM, ANQGSEA.

The CDR3 sequence is CASSSQIHKNTEAFF. The DNA for the CDR3 is TGCGCCAGCAGCTCACAGATACACAAGAACACTGAAGCTTTCTTT. The genes are TRBV5-1 and TRBJ1-1; D is ambiguous. This CDR3 has 15 residues. Germline V gives CDR1 SGHRS, CDR2 YFSETQ. The V end lost 3 bases, the J end lost 1 base, and 13 bases lay between the germline ends.

V is TRBV5-1 and J is TRBJ1-2, with D hard to call. CDR1 is SGHRS, CDR2 YFSETQ, per germline. The CDR3 length is 15 residues. Trimming removed 0 bases from V and 8 bases from J, with 17 bases in between. CDR3 sequence reads: CASSLVAPGFGGYTF. The CDR3 DNA reads as TGCGCCAGCAGCTTGGTGGCCCCGGGTTTTGGAGGCTACACCTTC.

The chain couples TRBV3-1 (or the pseudogene TRBV3-2) to TRBJ1-1; TRBD1 might be the D (6 bases). Germline V gene lookup returns CDR1 LGHDT and CDR2 YNNKEL (reference sequence). This CDR3 comprises 14 residues. The ends were cut back, 4 bases at V and 4 bases at J, with 13 bases in the middle. The CDR3: CASSPSVGGTEAFF. CDR3 DNA sequence: TGTGCCAGCAGCCCCTCGGTAGGGGGCACTGAAGCTTTCTTT.

The V gene is TRBV27, the J gene TRBJ2-3; D is perhaps TRBD1 (6 bases). V was cut by 4 bases and J by 6 bases, with 17 bases left in between. CDR1 and CDR2 (germline): MNHEY, SMNVEV (reference sequence). This CDR3 has 15 residues. As DNA, the CDR3 is TGTGCCAGCAGTTCCCTGACAGGCGGTTTGGATACGCAGTATTTT. The encoded protein is CASSSLTGGLDTQYF.

The rearrangement links TRBV7-8 to TRBJ1-6; D unclear. The CDR3 consists of 13 residues. V lost 1 base to trimming and J lost 11 bases, with 9 bases between them. Germline V gene data show CDR1 as SGHVS and CDR2 as FQNEAQ. The CDR3 reads CASSLELPTPLHF. The CDR3 DNA is TGTGCCAGCAGCTTAGAGCTGCCGACACCCCTCCACTTT. Full variable domain (outside the CDR3, taken from reference TRBV7-8 and TRBJ1-6): GAGVSQSPRYKVAKRGQDVALRCDPISGHVSLFWYQQALGQGPEFLTYFQNEAQLDKSGLPSDRFFAERPEGSVSTLKIQRTQQEDSAVYLCASSLELPTPLHFGNGTRLTVT.

The chain joins TRBV28 to TRBJ2-7; perhaps TRBD1 as D (6 bases). Germline V gene data show CDR1 as MDHEN and CDR2 as SYDVKM. V lost 4 bases, J lost 3 bases, and 16 bases lay in between. CDR3 length: 15 residues. The CDR3 bases are TGTGCCAGCAGTTCCAGCCACAGGGATGGCTACGAGCAGTACTTC. Translation: CASSSSHRDGYEQYF.

The chain uses TRBV7-9 and TRBJ2-1; TRBD1 matches 7 bases. The trim removed 4 bases at V and 4 bases at J, leaving 7 bases unmatched. This CDR3 contains 15 residues. Looked up from germline, CDR1 is SEHNR and CDR2 is FQNEAQ (reference sequence). The CDR3 DNA is TGTGCCAGCAGCTACCCCAAGGACAGGTACAATGAGCAGTTCTTC. Encoded protein: CASSYPKDRYNEQFF.

The chain carries TRBV12-3 or TRBV12-4 and TRBJ1-5, with D perhaps TRBD1 (5 bases). V lost 1 base to trimming and J lost 14 bases, with 9 bases between them. The CDR3 spans 11 residues. This CDR3 reads CASSLGDGKHF. The CDR3 coding sequence is TGTGCCAGCAGTTTAGGGGACGGAAAGCATTTT.

This chain uses TRBV2 with TRBJ1-1; TRBD1 matches at 7 bases. The CDR3 totals 13 residues. Germline trimming cut 6 bases from V and 0 bases from J; bases unmatched to any gene: 1. Germline CDR1 SNHLY, CDR2 FYNNEI. The chain's CDR3 is CASRDRLNTEAFF. The DNA for the CDR3 is TGTGCCAGCAGGGACAGGCTGAACACTGAAGCTTTCTTT. The variable domain in full, completed from reference TRBV2 and TRBJ1-1, reads EPEVTQTPSHQVTQMGQEVILRCVPISNHLYFYWYRQILGQKVEFLVSFYNNEISEKSEIFDDQFSVERPDGSNFTLKIRSTKLEDSAMYFCASRDRLNTEAFFGQGTRLTVV.

The chain employs TRBV6-5 and TRBJ1-2; D perhaps matches TRBD1 (5 bases). V lost 5 bases, J lost 8 bases, and 18 bases lay in between. The CDR3 loop spans 14 amino acids. Germline CDR1 MNHEY, CDR2 SVGAGI. The CDR3 sequence is CASSPTRGVGGYTF. The CDR3 nucleotides are TGTGCCAGCAGTCCCACCCGGGGGGTGGGAGGCTACACCTTC.

In this sample, this clone turned up once. The rearrangement links TRBV5-1 to TRBJ2-3; D gene ambiguous. This CDR3 has 12 residues. V was pared by 0 bases and J by 7 bases, with 6 bases between. Germline CDR1 and CDR2: SGHRS and YFSETQ. CDR3 loop: CASSLELNTQYF. CDR3 nucleotide sequence: TGCGCCAGCAGCTTGGAACTCAATACGCAGTATTTT.

The V gene is TRBV20-1, the J gene TRBJ2-5, with D unresolved. Germline CDR1 reads DFQATT; CDR2 reads SNEGSKA (reference sequence). Trimming stripped 1 base from V and 4 bases from J, with 4 bases between. The length of the CDR3 is 11 residues. The CDR3 protein is CSARVRETQYF. CDR3 in DNA: TGCAGTGCTAGAGTGAGAGAGACCCAGTACTTC.

The V and J genes are TRBV7-8 and TRBJ2-2, with a possible D match to TRBD2 (6 bases). The CDR3 extends over 12 amino acids. The ends were cut back, 5 bases at V and 9 bases at J, with 10 bases in the middle. Germline CDR1 and CDR2: SGHVS and FQNEAQ. CDR3 amino acids: CASSPRTRELFF. As DNA, the CDR3 is TGTGCCAGCAGCCCAAGGACTAGGGAGCTGTTTTTT. The full variable domain, in which reference TRBV7-8 and TRBJ2-2 provide the parts outside the CDR3, is GAGVSQSPRYKVAKRGQDVALRCDPISGHVSLFWYQQALGQGPEFLTYFQNEAQLDKSGLPSDRFFAERPEGSVSTLKIQRTQQEDSAVYLCASSPRTRELFFGEGSRLTVL.

The V call is TRBV19, the J call TRBJ2-1; weak D call: TRBD2 (7 bases). The CDR3 is 15 amino acids. Germline V lookup: CDR1 LNHDA, CDR2 SQIVND (reference sequence). V shed 9 bases and J shed 6 bases, with 21 bases lying between them. CDR3 protein: CASSRGAGALNEQFF. CDR3 DNA: TGTGCCAGCTCCCGGGGGGCGGGGGCCCTCAATGAGCAGTTCTTC.

This chain links TRBV5-1 with TRBJ2-2; 9 bases align to TRBD2. Germline CDR1 is SGHRS and CDR2 is YFSETQ. The V segment lost 2 bases and the J segment 3 bases; nucleotides outside the gene matches: 2. The CDR3 has 15 residues. CDR3 in amino acids: CASSFGTSHTGELFF. The CDR3 DNA reads TGCGCCAGCAGCTTCGGGACTAGCCACACCGGGGAGCTGTTTTTT.

V is TRBV14 and J is TRBJ1-2; TRBD1 aligns across 7 bases. The CDR3 spans 14 residues. In germline, CDR1 is SGHDN, CDR2 FVKESK. Unmatched junction bases numbered 5, after V lost 2 bases and J lost 5 bases. The CDR3 nucleotides read TGTGCCAGCAGCCAACCAGGGGGGCTTTATGGCTACACCTTC. Protein product: CASSQPGGLYGYTF.

The V and J genes are TRBV5-1 and TRBJ1-1, with no clear D. The V gene's germline CDR1 is SGHRS and CDR2 YFSETQ. The V gene lost 4 bases and the J gene lost 2 bases, with 12 bases spanning the gap. CDR3 size: 14 residues. As DNA, the CDR3 is TGCGCCAGCAGCCGTATGGACTTCAACACTGAAGCTTTCTTT. Translating it yields CASSRMDFNTEAFF. Full variable domain (remainder filled in from reference TRBV5-1 and TRBJ1-1): KAGVTQTPRYLIKTRGQQVTLSCSPISGHRSVSWYQQTPGQGLQFLFEYFSETQRNKGNFPGRFSGRQFSNSRSEMNVSTLELGDSALYLCASSRMDFNTEAFFGQGTRLTVV.

The V gene is TRBV3-1 (or the pseudogene TRBV3-2), the J gene TRBJ1-2, with D hard to call. Germline CDR1 is LGHDT and CDR2 is YNNKEL (reference sequence). The CDR3 is made up of 16 amino acids. Trimming removed 4 bases from V and 8 bases from J, with 23 bases in between. CDR3 region: CASSPPSSALVRGYTF. CDR3 coding DNA: TGTGCCAGCAGCCCTCCATCGAGTGCCCTAGTTCGGGGCTACACCTTC.

The rearrangement joins TRBV7-9 to TRBJ2-3; 9 bases are a match to TRBD2. The CDR3 runs to 14 residues. Germline V gene sequence: CDR1 SEHNR, CDR2 FQNEAQ (reference sequence). Trimming at V came to 8 bases and at J to 3 bases, leaving 6 bases not matched to a gene. The chain's CDR3 is CASHPSGGTDTQYF. The DNA of the CDR3 is TGTGCCAGCCATCCAAGCGGGGGGACAGATACGCAGTATTTT.

The CDR3 nucleotides read TGTGCCAGCAGTGTTCGGGGGTTCGGGTACACCTTC. It specifies CASSVRGFGYTF. This chain connects TRBV2 to TRBJ1-2; perhaps TRBD1 as D (5 bases). The CDR3 is made up of 12 amino acids. CDR1 is SNHLY and CDR2 is FYNNEI in the germline V gene. The ends were cut back, 4 bases at V and 11 bases at J, with 14 bases in the middle.

This chain links TRBV5-8 with TRBJ1-1; D remains ambiguous. This CDR3 comprises 15 residues. CDR1 is SGHTS and CDR2 is YDEGEE in the germline V gene. V was shortened by 4 bases and J by 1 base, with 14 bases between the two germline ends. CDR3 bases: TGTGCCAGCAGCATGGGTCTGATAAAGAACACTGAAGCTTTCTTT. This translates into CASSMGLIKNTEAFF.

The V gene is TRBV2, the J gene TRBJ1-1; TRBD1 agrees at 7 bases. Germline lookup yields CDR1 SNHLY and CDR2 FYNNEI. This CDR3 spans 13 amino acids. The V gene end was trimmed by 6 bases and the J gene end by 1 base; junction bases not matched to a gene: 2. In DNA, the CDR3 is TGTGCCAGCAGAGGACAGGAGAACACTGAAGCTTTCTTT. Amino acids: CASRGQENTEAFF.

The V call is TRBV11-2, the J call TRBJ1-2; no clear D. CDR1 and CDR2 from the germline V gene are SGHAT and FQNNGV. The CDR3 contains 15 residues. Trimming pared 3 bases from V and 5 bases from J, leaving 16 bases between. The CDR3 sequence is CASSLRGWWGYGYTF. The CDR3 DNA reads TGTGCCAGCAGCTTGCGAGGGTGGTGGGGTTATGGCTACACCTTC.

The chain uses TRBV5-5 and TRBJ1-2; the D gene is possibly TRBD1 (5 bases). The V end was cut by 4 bases, the J end by 0 bases, with 13 bases between. Germline CDR1 is SGHKS and CDR2 is YYEKEE (reference sequence). There are 15 residues in the CDR3. The CDR3 region has the DNA TGTGCCAGCAGCCAGAACAGGTTAGCTAACTATGGCTACACCTTC. This gives the protein CASSQNRLANYGYTF.

Turning to this clone: Additional DNA sequences in this sample encode the identical CDR3. The rearrangement uses TRBV5-1 and TRBJ2-3; D remains unclear. V lost 0 bases and J 0 bases, leaving 5 bases between the germline ends. This CDR3 has 14 amino acids. Per the germline V gene, CDR1 is SGHRS and CDR2 is YFSETQ. The CDR3 region is CASSLDRSTDTQYF. The CDR3, as DNA: TGCGCCAGCAGCTTGGACCGGAGCACAGATACGCAGTATTTT.

The chain combines TRBV2 with TRBJ2-1; tentatively, D is TRBD1 (5 bases). The germline V gene encodes CDR1 SNHLY and CDR2 FYNNEI. V was clipped by 5 bases and J by 7 bases, with 15 bases between them. The CDR3 runs 14 residues. The CDR3 nucleotides are TGTGCCAGCAGTCAAACACAGGCTTATAATGAGCAGTTCTTC. Translating gives CASSQTQAYNEQFF.

As DNA, the CDR3 is TGTGCGTCTCAGGGCTCCTATAATTCACCCCTCCACTTT. It specifies CASQGSYNSPLHF. The chain combines TRBV5-5 with TRBJ1-6; tentatively, D is TRBD1 (5 bases). Germline loops: CDR1 SGHKS, CDR2 YYEKEE (reference sequence). The CDR3 has 13 residues.